This T cell receptor beta chain originates from a study of regulatory T cells in long-lasting Graves disease. This clonotype was seen repeatedly, ten times or more. Its antigen remains unknown. Researchers made TCR beta libraries by using iRepertoire HTBI primers and running Arm-PCR on CDR3 regions. One entry per CDR3 protein results from TCRdb running MiXCR on the multiplex PCR reads. In the table there are fewer than 550,000 distinct CDR3 sequences, 16% of which are singletons. Time point: newly diagnosed GD, antithyroid drugs for less than 3 months. The TCR library was made from RNA extracted from PBMCs. Regarding the study as a whole: It is possible that accuracy was reduced by the small size of the sample.

This sample also appeared in a second study, on T cells in Graves' hyperthyroidism and ophthalmopathy. That publication notes: The TCR CDR3 was amplified in a first-round RT-PCR using the HTBI primer set.

The starting material was peripheral blood mononuclear cells (PBMCs), obtained at new diagnosis, from a patient treated with antithyroid drugs. The sequence derives from a young woman with Graves disease.

CDR3 in amino acids: CATSIPTSGITDTQYF. The CDR3, as DNA: TGTGCCACCAGCATACCGACTAGCGGAATCACAGATACGCAGTATTTT. This sequence joins TRBV15 and TRBJ2-3, with 9 bases that match TRBD2. The germline V gene has CDR1 LNHNV and CDR2 YYDKDF (reference sequence). J lost 2 bases, V lost 4 bases, and 7 bases had no gene match. This CDR3 has 16 amino acids.